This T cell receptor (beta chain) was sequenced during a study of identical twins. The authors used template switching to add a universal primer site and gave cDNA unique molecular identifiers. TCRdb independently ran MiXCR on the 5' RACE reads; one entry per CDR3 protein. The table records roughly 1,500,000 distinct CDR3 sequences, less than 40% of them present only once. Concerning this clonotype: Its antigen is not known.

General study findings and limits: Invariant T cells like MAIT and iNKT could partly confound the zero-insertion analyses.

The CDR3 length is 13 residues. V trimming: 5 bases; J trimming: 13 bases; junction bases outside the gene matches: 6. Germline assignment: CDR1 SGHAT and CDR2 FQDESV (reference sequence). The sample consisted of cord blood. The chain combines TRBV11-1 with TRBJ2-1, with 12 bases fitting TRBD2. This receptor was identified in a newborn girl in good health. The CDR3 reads CASSTRLAGVQFF. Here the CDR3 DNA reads TGTGCCAGCAGCACCCGACTAGCGGGGGTACAGTTCTTC.